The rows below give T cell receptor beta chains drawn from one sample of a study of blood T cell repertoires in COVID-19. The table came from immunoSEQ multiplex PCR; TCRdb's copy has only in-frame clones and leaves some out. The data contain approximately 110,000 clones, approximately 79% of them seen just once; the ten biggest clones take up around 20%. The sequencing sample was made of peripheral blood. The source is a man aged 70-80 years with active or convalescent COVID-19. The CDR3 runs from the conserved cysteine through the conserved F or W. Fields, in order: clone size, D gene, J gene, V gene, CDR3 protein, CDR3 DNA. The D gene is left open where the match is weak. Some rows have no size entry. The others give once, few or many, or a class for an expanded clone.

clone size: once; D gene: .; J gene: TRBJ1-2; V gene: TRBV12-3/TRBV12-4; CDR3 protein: CASSLFGNGYTF; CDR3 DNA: TGTGCCAGCAGTTTATTCGGGAATGGCTACACCTTC
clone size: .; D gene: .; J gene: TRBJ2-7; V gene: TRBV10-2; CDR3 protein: CASSENSFYEQYF; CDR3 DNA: TGCGCCAGCAGTGAGAACAGTTTCTACGAGCAGTACTTC
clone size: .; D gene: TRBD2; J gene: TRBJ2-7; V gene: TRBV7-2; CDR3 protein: CASSLLGGADEQYF; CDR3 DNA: TGTGCCAGCAGCTTACTCGGGGGGGCCGACGAGCAGTACTTC
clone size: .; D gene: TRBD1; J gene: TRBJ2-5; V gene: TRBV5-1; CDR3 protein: CASTETGGETQYF; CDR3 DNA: TGCGCCAGCACGGAGACAGGGGGAGAGACCCAGTACTTC
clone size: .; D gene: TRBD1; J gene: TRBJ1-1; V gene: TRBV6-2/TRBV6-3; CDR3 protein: CASSPRGPLNTEAFF; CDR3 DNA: TGTGCCAGCAGCCCTAGGGGGCCGCTGAACACTGAAGCTTTCTTT
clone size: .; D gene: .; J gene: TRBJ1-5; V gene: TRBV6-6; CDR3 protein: CASSYSGQGNQPQHF; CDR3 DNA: TGTGCCAGCAGTTACTCGGGTCAGGGAAATCAGCCCCAGCATTTT
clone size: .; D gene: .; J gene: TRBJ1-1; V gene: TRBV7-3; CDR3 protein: CASSLTLAGPKNTEAFF; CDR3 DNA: TGTGCCAGCAGCTTAACGTTAGCGGGACCTAAAAACACTGAAGCTTTCTTT
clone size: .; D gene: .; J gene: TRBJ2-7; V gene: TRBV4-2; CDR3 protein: CASSQGSERYEQYF; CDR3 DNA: TGTGCCAGCAGCCAAGGCTCGGAGCGCTACGAGCAGTACTTC
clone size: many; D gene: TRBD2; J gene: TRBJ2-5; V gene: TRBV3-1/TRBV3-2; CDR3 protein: CASSQLRGGGETQYF; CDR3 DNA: TGTGCCAGCAGCCAACTACGAGGCGGGGGGGAGACCCAGTACTTC
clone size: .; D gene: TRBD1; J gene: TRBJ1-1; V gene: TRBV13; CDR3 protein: CASSLTSGGTEAFF; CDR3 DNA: TGTGCCAGCAGCTTGACATCAGGGGGCACTGAAGCTTTCTTT
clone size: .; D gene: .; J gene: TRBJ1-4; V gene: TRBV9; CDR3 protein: CASSVAITSNEKLFF; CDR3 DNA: TGTGCCAGCAGCGTAGCTATTACTTCTAATGAAAAACTGTTTTTT
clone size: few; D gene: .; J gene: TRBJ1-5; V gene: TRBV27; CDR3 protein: CASSLGYKGLNQPQHF; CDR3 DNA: TGTGCCAGCAGTCTGGGGTACAAGGGACTCAATCAGCCCCAGCATTTT
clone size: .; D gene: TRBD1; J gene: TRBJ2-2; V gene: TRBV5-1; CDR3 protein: CASRYQGANTGELFF; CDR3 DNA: TGCGCCAGCAGGTATCAGGGGGCGAACACCGGGGAGCTGTTTTTT
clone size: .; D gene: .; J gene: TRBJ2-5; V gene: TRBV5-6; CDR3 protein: CASSLGRGETQYF; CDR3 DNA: TGTGCCAGCAGCTTGGGTAGGGGGGAGACCCAGTACTTC
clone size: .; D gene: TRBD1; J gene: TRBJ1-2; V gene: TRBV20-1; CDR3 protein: CSATGEGYTF; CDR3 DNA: TGCAGCGCGACAGGGGAAGGCTACACCTTC
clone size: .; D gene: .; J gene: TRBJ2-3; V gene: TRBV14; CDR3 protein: CASSQDSPGFRSDTQYF; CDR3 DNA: TGTGCCAGCAGCCAAGACTCCCCGGGGTTTCGCTCAGATACGCAGTATTTT
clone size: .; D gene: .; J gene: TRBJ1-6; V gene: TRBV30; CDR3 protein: CAWRNRALYNSPLHF; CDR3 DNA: TGTGCCTGGAGGAACAGGGCACTTTATAATTCACCCCTCCACTTT
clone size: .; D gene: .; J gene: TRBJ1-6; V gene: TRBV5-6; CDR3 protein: CASSLASVSSYNSPLHF; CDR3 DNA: TGTGCCAGCAGCTTGGCCAGCGTAAGCTCCTATAATTCACCCCTCCACTTT
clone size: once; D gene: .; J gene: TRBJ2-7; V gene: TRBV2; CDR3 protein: CASSVGAALTYEQYF; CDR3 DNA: TGTGCCAGCAGTGTTGGGGCGGCACTGACCTACGAGCAGTACTTC
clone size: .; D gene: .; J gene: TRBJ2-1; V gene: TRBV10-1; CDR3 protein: CASSAKGNEQFF; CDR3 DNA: TGCGCCAGCAGTGCCAAGGGGAATGAGCAGTTCTTC
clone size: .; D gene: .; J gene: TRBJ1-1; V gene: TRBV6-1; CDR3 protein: CASSDRGNTEAFF; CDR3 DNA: TGTGCCAGCAGTGACAGGGGGAACACTGAAGCTTTCTTT
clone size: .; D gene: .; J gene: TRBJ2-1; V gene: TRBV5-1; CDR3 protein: CASSPGWGNYNEQFF; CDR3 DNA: TGCGCCAGCAGCCCGGGGTGGGGTAACTACAATGAGCAGTTCTTC
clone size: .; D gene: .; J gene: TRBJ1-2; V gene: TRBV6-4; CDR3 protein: CASSPEGVGYGYTF; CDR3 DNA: TGTGCCAGCAGCCCTGAAGGGGTAGGATATGGCTACACCTTC
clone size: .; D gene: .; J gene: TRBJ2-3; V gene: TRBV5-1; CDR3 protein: CASSLAPDTDTQYF; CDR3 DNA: TGCGCCAGCAGCTTGGCCCCAGACACAGATACGCAGTATTTT
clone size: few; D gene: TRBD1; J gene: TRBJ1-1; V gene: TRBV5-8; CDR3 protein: CASSFNRGGFTEAFF; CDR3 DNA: TGTGCCAGCAGCTTCAACAGGGGGGGTTTTACTGAAGCTTTCTTT
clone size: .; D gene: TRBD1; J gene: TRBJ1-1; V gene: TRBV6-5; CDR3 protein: CASSLDRGAEAFF; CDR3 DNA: TGTGCCAGCAGCCTGGACAGGGGCGCTGAAGCTTTCTTT
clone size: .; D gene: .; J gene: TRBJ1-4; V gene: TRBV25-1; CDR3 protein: CASTRGREKLFF; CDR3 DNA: TGTGCCAGCACCAGGGGTCGGGAAAAACTGTTTTTT
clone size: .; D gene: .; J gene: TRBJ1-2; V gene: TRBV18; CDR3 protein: CASSKGQLNYGYTF; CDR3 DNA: TGTGCCAGCTCGAAAGGACAGCTTAACTATGGCTACACCTTC
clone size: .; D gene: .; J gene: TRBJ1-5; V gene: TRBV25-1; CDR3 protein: CASRPGGGNQPQHF; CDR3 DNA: TGTGCCAGCAGACCCGGAGGAGGCAATCAGCCCCAGCATTTT
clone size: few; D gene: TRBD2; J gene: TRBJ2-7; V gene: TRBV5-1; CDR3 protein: CASRYLSGSSYEQYF; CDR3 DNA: TGCGCCAGCAGGTATTTGAGCGGGAGCTCCTACGAGCAGTACTTC
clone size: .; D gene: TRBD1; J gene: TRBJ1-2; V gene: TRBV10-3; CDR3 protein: CAISGVTGDGYTF; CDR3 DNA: TGTGCCATCAGTGGCGTGACAGGGGATGGCTACACCTTC
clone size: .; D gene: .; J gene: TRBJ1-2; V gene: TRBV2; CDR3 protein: CASSAYSYGYTF; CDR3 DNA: TGTGCCAGCAGTGCGTACAGCTATGGCTACACCTTC
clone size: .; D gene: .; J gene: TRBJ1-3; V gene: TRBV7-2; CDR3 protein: CASSLGGSGTGNTIYF; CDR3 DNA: TGTGCCAGCAGCTTAGGCGGTTCGGGGACTGGAAACACCATATATTTT
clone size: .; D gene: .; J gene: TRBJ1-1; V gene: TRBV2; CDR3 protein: CASSVRETEIGAFF; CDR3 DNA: TGTGCCAGCAGTGTGCGAGAGACAGAGATTGGTGCTTTCTTT
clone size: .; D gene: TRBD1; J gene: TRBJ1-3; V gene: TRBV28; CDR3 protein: CASSTGGFGGNTIYF; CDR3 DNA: TGTGCCAGCAGTACAGGGGGGTTCGGTGGAAACACCATATATTTT
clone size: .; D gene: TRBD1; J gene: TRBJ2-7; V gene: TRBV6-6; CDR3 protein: CASSQIGQASPSYEQYF; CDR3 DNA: TGTGCCAGCAGTCAGATAGGACAGGCCTCCCCCTCCTACGAGCAGTACTTC
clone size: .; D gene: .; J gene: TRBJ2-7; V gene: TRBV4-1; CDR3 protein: CASSHDRAGPVYEQYF; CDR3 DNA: TGCGCCAGCAGCCATGATAGGGCGGGTCCAGTCTACGAGCAGTACTTC
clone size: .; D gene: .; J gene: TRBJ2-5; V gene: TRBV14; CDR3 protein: CASSQGSGETQYF; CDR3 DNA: TGTGCCAGCAGTCAGGGGTCTGGAGAGACCCAGTACTTC
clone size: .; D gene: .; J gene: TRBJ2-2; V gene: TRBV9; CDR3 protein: CASSVATVTGELFF; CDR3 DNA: TGTGCCAGCAGCGTAGCTACGGTCACCGGGGAGCTGTTTTTT
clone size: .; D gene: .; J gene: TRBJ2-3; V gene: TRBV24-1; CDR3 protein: CATSDLADSGRGTDTQYF; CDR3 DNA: TGTGCCACCAGTGATTTGGCGGACTCCGGAAGGGGCACAGATACGCAGTATTTT
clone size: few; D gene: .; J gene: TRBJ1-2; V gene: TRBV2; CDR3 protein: CASRGEDYGYTF; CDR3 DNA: TGTGCCAGCAGAGGGGAGGACTATGGCTACACCTTC
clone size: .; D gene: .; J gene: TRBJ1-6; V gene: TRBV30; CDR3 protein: CAWSALQEGPLHF; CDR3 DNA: TGTGCCTGGAGTGCATTACAGGAGGGACCCCTCCACTTT